A single sample gave rise to the 20 T cell receptor beta chains below, sequenced in a study of T cell repertoires in cytomegalovirus infection. These receptors' targets are unknown. TCRdb independently ran MiXCR on the reads; one entry per CDR3 protein. Found here are approximately 71,000 distinct CDR3 sequences, 20% to 25% of them singletons; the top ten hold roughly 62%. The specimen comprised CD8+ T cells from cultured PBMCs, sampled from culture after CMV antigen stimulation. The receptors derive from a human donor in good health (CMV status not recorded). Some clones in this sample may be carry-over from other donors' samples.

The chain joins TRBV7-6 to TRBJ2-7; D is ambiguous. This CDR3 region has 13 residues. The germline gives CDR1 SGHVS, CDR2 FNYEAQ. Trimming left V 1 base short and J 3 bases short, with 7 bases between. The DNA for the CDR3 is TGTGCCAGCAGCTTAGAGAATAACTACGAGCAGTACTTC. Its protein product is CASSLENNYEQYF.

The rearrangement joins TRBV6-2 or TRBV6-3 to TRBJ1-1; 9 nucleotides align to TRBD1. V shed 2 bases and J 1 base; nucleotides not matched to a gene: 8. Germline values: CDR1 MNHEY, CDR2 SVGEGT. The CDR3 runs to 17 residues. The CDR3 spells CASSYTVGQGENTEAFF. DNA for the CDR3: TGTGCCAGCAGTTACACCGTGGGACAGGGAGAGAACACTGAAGCTTTCTTT.

The J gene is TRBJ2-2, the V gene TRBV4-1; weak D call: TRBD1 (6 bases). The germline V gene has CDR1 MGHRA and CDR2 YSYEKL. Trimming cost V 8 bases and J 4 bases, with 14 bases left between them. The CDR3 spans 14 residues. The CDR3 bases are TGCGCCAGCTTTACAGGGTTGGGCACCGGGGAGCTGTTTTTT. It yields the protein CASFTGLGTGELFF.

This clonotype was seen many times. The chain joins TRBV11-2 to TRBJ1-2; 9 positions agree with TRBD1. CDR3 length: 16 amino acids. From germline, CDR1 is SGHAT and CDR2 FQNNGV. The V gene end was trimmed by 4 bases and the J gene end by 5 bases; junction bases not matched to a gene: 11. The CDR3, as DNA: TGTGCCAGCAGCTCACCCGAACAGGGGGCGGGTTATGGCTACACCTTC. Translated, it gives CASSSPEQGAGYGYTF. Filled out from reference TRBV11-2 and TRBJ1-2, the complete variable domain reads EAGVAQSPRYKIIEKRQSVAFWCNPISGHATLYWYQQILGQGPKLLIQFQNNGVVDDSQLPKDRFSAERLKGVDSTLKIQPAKLEDSAVYLCASSSPEQGAGYGYTFGSGTRLTVV.

In this sample, this clonotype turned up a few times. The rearrangement joins TRBV12-3 or TRBV12-4 to TRBJ1-1; 8 bases are shared with TRBD1. The CDR3 length is 14 residues. With V trimmed by 6 bases and J by 0 bases, 3 bases remained unmatched. CDR3 loop: CASSRTGMNTEAFF. In DNA form, the CDR3 reads TGTGCCAGCAGCCGGACAGGGATGAACACTGAAGCTTTCTTT.

DNA of the CDR3: TGTGCCAGCAGTCGTCCGGGCGGGTTGGAAAACACCATATATTTT. Its translation: CASSRPGGLENTIYF. J is TRBJ1-3 and V is TRBV12-3 or TRBV12-4; D is uncertain. The V and J ends lost 5 bases and 6 bases respectively, with 17 bases between them. The CDR3 is 15 residues long.

This clonotype occurred a few times. The V and J genes are TRBV7-6 and TRBJ2-5; 9 bases align to TRBD2. There are 15 residues in the CDR3. V lost 5 bases to trimming and J lost 5 bases; unmatched junction nucleotides: 9. Germline V gene sequence: CDR1 SGHVS, CDR2 FNYEAQ. CDR3 region: CASSLRASGEETQYF. DNA for the CDR3: TGTGCCAGCAGCCTCCGGGCTAGCGGGGAGGAGACCCAGTACTTC.

Only a few counts were recorded for this clonotype. J is TRBJ2-1 and V is TRBV4-1; 12 bases are shared with TRBD2. The CDR3 runs 15 residues. CDR1 is MGHRA and CDR2 is YSYEKL in the germline V gene. V lost 4 bases and J lost 7; bases outside the gene matches: 5. The CDR3 spells CASSLTSGGINEQFF. CDR3 in DNA: TGCGCCAGCAGCCTTACTAGCGGGGGGATAAATGAGCAGTTCTTC.

This clonotype was counted many times. This chain connects TRBV5-5 to TRBJ1-1, with 7 bases fitting TRBD1. The CDR3 sequence is 13 residues long. Per the germline V gene, CDR1 is SGHKS and CDR2 is YYEKEE (reference sequence). V shed 2 bases, J shed 4 bases, and the junction held 2 bases outside the gene matches. The CDR3 DNA follows: TGTGCCAGCAGCTTCGGGGACAGCACTGAAGCTTTCTTT. It is translated as CASSFGDSTEAFF.

This clonotype has a handful of counts. V and J are TRBV25-1 and TRBJ2-7, with D possibly being TRBD1 or TRBD2 (5 bases each). V was trimmed by 7 bases and J by 5 bases, leaving 15 bases between them. This CDR3 comprises 13 residues. Germline V gene sequence: CDR1 MGHDK, CDR2 SYGVNS. The CDR3 here is CASNRGQRDEQYF. The CDR3 DNA follows: TGTGCCAGCAATCGGGGCCAGCGAGACGAGCAGTACTTC.

There are a few counts of this clonotype. The chain joins TRBV27 to TRBJ2-1, with D uncertain. Per the germline V gene, CDR1 is MNHEY and CDR2 is SMNVEV (reference sequence). The V gene lost 3 bases and the J gene lost 3 bases, with 6 bases spanning the gap. The CDR3 runs to 13 residues. The CDR3 coding sequence is TGTGCCAGCAGTTTCGAGCACTACAATGAGCAGTTCTTC. This codes for CASSFEHYNEQFF.

The CDR3 region has the DNA TGTGCCAGCATCACCCCCGGGACAGATCACTATGGCTACACCTTC. Its translation: CASITPGTDHYGYTF. V gene TRBV6-2 or TRBV6-3 combines with J gene TRBJ1-2; 7 bases line up with TRBD1. Germline CDR1 is MNHEY and CDR2 is SVGEGT. This CDR3 has 15 amino acids. The ends lost 7 bases at V and 3 bases at J; junction bases unmatched: 11.

The CDR3 reads CASSVGGRNQPQHF. As DNA, the CDR3 is TGTGCCAGCAGTGTAGGGGGACGAAATCAGCCCCAGCATTTT. The chain combines TRBV7-3 with TRBJ1-5; D is possibly TRBD1 (6 bases). The V end lost 6 bases, the J end lost 4 bases, and 13 bases lay between the germline ends. The CDR3 contains 14 residues. Looked up from germline, CDR1 is SGHTA and CDR2 is FQGTGA.

This clonotype showed up just a few times. V and J are TRBV6-5 and TRBJ2-7, with D perhaps matching TRBD1 (8 bases). V lost 2 bases to trimming and J lost 7 bases, with 18 bases between them. The CDR3 is made up of 15 amino acids. The germline CDR1 and CDR2 sequences are MNHEY and SVGAGI. The CDR3 loop is CASSYENRGGREQYF. The CDR3 nucleotides read TGTGCCAGCAGTTACGAGAACAGGGGGGGAAGGGAGCAGTACTTC.

This clonotype was counted a few times. The chain joins TRBV7-2 to TRBJ2-7, with 7 bases aligning to TRBD1. This CDR3 spans 14 amino acids. The trim removed 3 bases at V and 4 bases at J, leaving 6 bases unmatched. Germline V gene data show CDR1 as SGHTA and CDR2 as FQGNSA. The CDR3 reads CASSFPGGGYEQYF. CDR3 DNA sequence: TGTGCCAGCAGCTTTCCAGGGGGTGGGTACGAGCAGTACTTC. Together with reference TRBV7-2 and TRBJ2-7, the CDR3 gives the full variable domain: GAGVSQSPSNKVTEKGKDVELRCDPISGHTALYWYRQSLGQGLEFLIYFQGNSAPDKSGLPSDRFSAERTGGSVSTLTIQRTQQEDSAVYLCASSFPGGGYEQYFGPGTRLTVT.

The gene calls are TRBV7-9 and TRBJ1-5, with 10 positions matching TRBD1. In germline, CDR1 is SEHNR, CDR2 FQNEAQ (reference sequence). The CDR3 contains 19 residues. Trimming at V came to 5 bases and at J to 2 bases, leaving 15 bases not matched to a gene. CDR3 nucleotide sequence: TGTGCCAGCAGCCTAAAGGACAGGGGGAGGATTTGGGGCAATCAGCCCCAGCATTTT. This codes for CASSLKDRGRIWGNQPQHF.

This clonotype occurred a few times. This chain connects TRBV27 to TRBJ2-4, with D unclear. The V gene's germline CDR1 is MNHEY and CDR2 SMNVEV (reference sequence). Trimming stripped 5 bases from V and 1 base from J, with 18 bases between. This CDR3 spans 17 amino acids. CDR3 sequence (DNA): TGTGCCAGCAGTAAGTCGTGGTCCTCGTTGGCCAAAAACATTCAGTACTTC. Its translation: CASSKSWSSLAKNIQYF.

At least ten counts were recorded for this clonotype. This chain joins TRBV7-8 and TRBJ2-1; D gene ambiguous. Deletions cut 1 base from V and 0 bases from J, with 7 bases between. Germline V CDR1 and CDR2: SGHVS, FQNEAQ. CDR3 length: 15 residues. CDR3 sequence: CASSLELDSYNEQFF. The CDR3 nucleotides read TGTGCCAGCAGCTTAGAGCTGGACTCCTACAATGAGCAGTTCTTC.

Comments on this clonotype: A much larger clone lies one base from this, so it may be a read error. This sequence joins TRBV12-3 or TRBV12-4 and TRBJ1-4; D gene unclear. The CDR3 has 15 residues. The ends were cut back, 10 bases at V and 5 bases at J, with 20 bases in the middle. In DNA form, the CDR3 reads TGTGCCATCAGCCTGGGGTGGGGAGAGAATGAAAAACTGTTTTTT. Amino acid sequence: CAISLGWGENEKLFF.

This clonotype was observed a handful of times. The rearrangement uses TRBV6-5 and TRBJ1-1; D gene ambiguous. Per germline, CDR1 MNHEY and CDR2 SVGAGI. With 2 bases removed from V and 7 bases from J, the gap between germline ends came to 11 bases. This CDR3 contains 13 residues. The CDR3 DNA is TGTGCCAGCAGTTACGAGGGCGAGGGTGAAGCTTTCTTT. This translates into CASSYEGEGEAFF.